Given below is one T cell receptor (beta chain) in context. What it recognizes is unknown. The template for TCR beta VDJ and CDR3 sequence profiling was genomic DNA. One entry per CDR3 protein results from TCRdb running MiXCR on the reads. Of some 280,000 distinct CDR3 sequences in the sample, roughly three fifths were seen once. The record originates from a study of CD8+CD57+ T cells in acquired aplastic anemia. Whole-study context: The sorted CD4+ and CD8+ cells yielded an average roughly 3 ug of DNA. Study-wide findings and caveats: Nearly 30 CD8+ CDR3 sequences were shared between patients and controls.

Germline values: CDR1 SEHNR, CDR2 FQNEAQ (reference sequence). The CDR3 totals 13 residues. Between the trimmed V and J ends, which lost 4 bases and 8 bases, there was a span of 13 bases. The receptor comes from a human donor with severe aplastic anemia or a healthy control (not recorded which). The sequencing sample was made of sorted CD4+, CD8+, or CD8+CD57+ T cells (not recorded which) from PBMCs. V gene TRBV7-9 combines with J gene TRBJ2-3, with no clear D. DNA for the CDR3: TGTGCCAGCAGCTCGGCCTATAGGGCTACGCAGTATTTT. This encodes CASSSAYRATQYF.